Listed below are T cell receptor beta chains from one sample, sequenced in a study of blood T cell repertoires in COVID-19. Produced via immunoSEQ multiplex PCR; TCRdb's table is partial and in-frame only. This table holds about 110,000 clones, about four fifths found once. Input material: peripheral blood. The source is a man aged 80 or over with acute or convalescent COVID-19. Each CDR3 is given with its conserved first and last residue. A D gene is named only where the DNA matches it firmly. Clone size appears in some rows only: once, few, many, or a class for an expanded clone.

V	J	D	size	DNA	CDR3
TRBV11-2	TRBJ2-2	NA	NA	TGTGCCAGCAGCCCCTCGGGAGAGGGGATCGGGGAGCTGTTTTTT	CASSPSGEGIGELFF
TRBV7-2	TRBJ1-5	NA	NA	TGTGCCAGCAGTACCGACAGCAATAACAATCAGCCCCAGCATTTT	CASSTDSNNNQPQHF
TRBV10-1	TRBJ2-3	TRBD1	NA	TGCGCCAGCGGAGGGACAGGAACAGATACGCAGTATTTT	CASGGTGTDTQYF
TRBV5-4	TRBJ2-3	TRBD2	NA	TGTGCCAGCAGCCACGGGACTAGTCAAGATACGCAGTATTTT	CASSHGTSQDTQYF
TRBV5-1	TRBJ1-2	NA	NA	TGCGCCAGCAGCTTCACGACAGAGATGTATGGCTACACCTTC	CASSFTTEMYGYTF
TRBV9	TRBJ1-2	TRBD1	NA	TGTGCCAGCAGCGTAAGAACAGGGGGTAAATATGGCTACACCTTC	CASSVRTGGKYGYTF
TRBV10-1	TRBJ2-3	TRBD2	NA	TGCGCCAGCAGTGAGTTTCCTAGCGGGCCAGATACGCAGTATTTT	CASSEFPSGPDTQYF
TRBV6-2/TRBV6-3	TRBJ2-7	NA	NA	TGTGCCAGCAGTAAGAGTGAGGGGGACCCCTACGAGCAGTACTTC	CASSKSEGDPYEQYF
TRBV7-2	TRBJ2-5	NA	NA	TGTGCCAGCAGCTGGGGGCAGGGGGGAGAGACCCAGTACTTC	CASSWGQGGETQYF
TRBV28	TRBJ2-7	TRBD1	NA	TGTGCCAGCAGCGATCCCGGGACAGTCTACGAGCAGTACTTC	CASSDPGTVYEQYF
TRBV6-5	TRBJ2-5	NA	NA	TGTGCCAGCCGAGCTTACTTTGCACTAATAGAGACCCAGTACTTC	CASRAYFALIETQYF
TRBV5-1	TRBJ1-2	NA	NA	TGCGCCAGCAGCTCGAGAGTTGGAGATGGCTACACCTTC	CASSSRVGDGYTF
TRBV6-5	TRBJ2-1	TRBD1	NA	TGTGCCAGCAGCGACAGGGGCGCAGGTAGGAATGAGCAGTTCTTC	CASSDRGAGRNEQFF
TRBV14	TRBJ1-4	TRBD1	NA	TGTGCCAGCAGCCCCCGTTTCAACTGGGACAGTCGCCGCAAAACTAATGAAAAACTGTTTTTT	CASSPRFNWDSRRKTNEKLFF
TRBV15	TRBJ1-2	NA	NA	TGTGCCACCAGCAGAGGGGGGCTGGGCTATGGCTACACCTTC	CATSRGGLGYGYTF
TRBV11-2	TRBJ2-5	NA	NA	TGTGCCAGCAGCTTAAGCGGCGGAAAAGAGACCCAGTACTTC	CASSLSGGKETQYF
TRBV6-5	TRBJ2-3	NA	once	TGTGCCAGCAGTTACTCTCCTGGTCGGAGGACAGATACGCAGTATTTT	CASSYSPGRRTDTQYF
TRBV5-1	TRBJ1-1	TRBD1	once	TGCGCCAGCAGCTTGGCCCCGGACAGGGGCGACACTGAAGCTTTCTTT	CASSLAPDRGDTEAFF
TRBV15	TRBJ2-7	TRBD2	NA	TGTGCCACCAGCAGAGAGAGAGGAGTAGCGGGAAACTACGAGCAGTACTTC	CATSRERGVAGNYEQYF
TRBV18	TRBJ2-2	TRBD1	NA	TGTGCCAGCTCACCACTACAGGGGGACACCGGGGAGCTGTTTTTT	CASSPLQGDTGELFF
TRBV7-2	TRBJ2-1	TRBD2	NA	TGTGCCAGCAGCTCAGCCGGGACTAGCGGATACAATGAGCAGTTCTTC	CASSSAGTSGYNEQFF
TRBV18	TRBJ1-5	TRBD1	NA	TGTGCCAGCTCACCTTACAGGGGAGATAGCAATCAGCCCCAGCATTTT	CASSPYRGDSNQPQHF
TRBV30	TRBJ1-2	NA	NA	TGTGCCTGGACAGGTTCGGCTGGTGGCTACACCTTC	CAWTGSAGGYTF